These 16 T cell receptor beta chains were all obtained from the same sample, sequenced in a study of cytomegalovirus exposure and HLA in healthy donors. PCR amplification relied on 60 Vbeta primers (plus 13 Jbeta primers). This table comes from immunoSEQ multiplex PCR, and its TCRdb copy is limited to in-frame clones, with some not included. Seen here are roughly 130,000 clones, approximately 67% observed once, and the top ten hold approximately 1.5%. Material: PBMCs. Receptors originate from a man between 18 and 35 years old in good health and CMV-seronegative.

This chain connects TRBV28 to TRBJ2-5; a weak D match, TRBD1 (5 bases). The CDR3 extends over 15 amino acids. Deletions cut 2 bases from V and 1 base from J, with 11 bases between. The germline CDR1 and CDR2 sequences are MDHEN and SYDVKM. The DNA for the CDR3 is TGTGCCAGCAGTTTAGCAGGGTTCGGCCAAGAGACCCAGTACTTC. It is translated as CASSLAGFGQETQYF.

This clone was counted between two and nine times. The chain combines TRBV28 with TRBJ2-2; a weak D match, TRBD2 (5 bases). The CDR3 runs to 16 residues. Germline loops: CDR1 MDHEN, CDR2 SYDVKM. The V and J ends lost 5 bases and 1 base respectively, with 14 bases between them. The CDR3 sequence: CASSPPGVWNTGELFF. CDR3 sequence (DNA): TGTGCCAGCAGTCCCCCCGGGGTATGGAACACCGGGGAGCTGTTTTTT.

For the CDR3, the DNA is TGTGCCAGCAGCGTCTCGGGACTAGCGACAGTCACCGGGGAGCTGTTTTTT. It specifies CASSVSGLATVTGELFF. J is TRBJ2-2 and V is TRBV9; 10 bases are a match to TRBD2. The CDR3 has 17 residues. Germline values: CDR1 SGDLS, CDR2 YYNGEE. The V segment lost 2 bases and the J segment 4 bases; nucleotides outside the gene matches: 8.

The CDR3 bases are TGTGCCAGCAGAGCAGGGGGCGATAGGTATGGCTACACCTTC. This codes for CASRAGGDRYGYTF. The chain couples TRBV6-1 to TRBJ1-2, with 8 bases identical to TRBD1. With V trimmed by 6 bases and J by 5 bases, 8 bases remained unmatched. The CDR3 has 14 residues. CDR1 and CDR2 from the germline V gene are MNHNS and SASEGT.

This chain joins TRBV19 and TRBJ2-2; D perhaps matches TRBD2 (6 bases). Germline V gene sequence: CDR1 LNHDA, CDR2 SQIVND (reference sequence). V lost 5 bases and J 5 bases, leaving 18 bases between the germline ends. This CDR3 is 16 amino acids long. CDR3 loop: CASSPGVAAKTGELFF. The CDR3 coding sequence is TGTGCCAGTAGTCCGGGCGTAGCGGCTAAAACCGGGGAGCTGTTTTTT.

V and J are TRBV2 and TRBJ2-5, with TRBD2 matching over 7 bases. After removal of 7 bases from V and 4 bases from J, the junction contained 12 bases not matched to a gene. CDR1 and CDR2 from the germline V gene are SNHLY and FYNNEI. The CDR3 consists of 15 residues. The CDR3: CASKGLVRGGETQYF. Written as DNA, the CDR3 is TGTGCCAGCAAAGGACTAGTAAGAGGAGGAGAGACCCAGTACTTC.

The genes are TRBV2 and TRBJ2-7; 10 nucleotides align to TRBD1. V shed 7 bases, J shed 4 bases, and the junction held 10 bases outside the gene matches. The CDR3 loop spans 15 amino acids. Germline CDR1 is SNHLY and CDR2 is FYNNEI. The CDR3: CASNHQTGGRYEQYF. Here the CDR3 DNA reads TGTGCCAGCAACCATCAGACAGGGGGCAGGTACGAGCAGTACTTC.

V and J are TRBV9 and TRBJ1-2; unclear D gene. Trimming removed 1 base at V and 3 bases at J, with 7 bases between. This CDR3 contains 13 residues. Germline assignment: CDR1 SGDLS and CDR2 YYNGEE. The CDR3 bases are TGTGCCAGCAGCGTATATTCCCACTATGGCTACACCTTC. It encodes CASSVYSHYGYTF.

This sequence joins TRBV18 and TRBJ2-3, with unresolved D. This CDR3 has 10 amino acids. Trimming removed 10 bases from V and 5 bases from J, with 7 bases in between. CDR1 and CDR2 from the germline V gene are KGHSH and LQKENI. The CDR3 sequence: CATRGDTQYF. The CDR3 DNA follows: TGTGCCACAAGAGGAGATACGCAGTATTTT.

Only a few counts were recorded for this clone. J is TRBJ2-1 and V is TRBV9; TRBD2 might be the D (6 bases). The CDR3 has 16 residues. Trimming took 6 bases from V and 10 from J, leaving 26 bases between them. The germline V gene encodes CDR1 SGDLS and CDR2 YYNGEE. This CDR3 reads CASNPGVGGKGYEQFF. The CDR3, as DNA: TGTGCCAGCAACCCGGGGGTTGGGGGAAAAGGGTACGAGCAGTTCTTC.

This clone has a handful of counts. The CDR3 spells CAWSRGTSGKREQFF. In DNA form, the CDR3 reads TGTGCCTGGAGTAGGGGGACTAGCGGGAAGCGCGAGCAGTTCTTC. The chain recombines TRBV30 with TRBJ2-1; 13 positions agree with TRBD2. J lost 10 bases, V lost 2 bases, and 8 bases had no gene match. Germline V lookup: CDR1 GTSNPN, CDR2 SVGIG (reference sequence). CDR3 length: 15 amino acids.

V and J are TRBV9 and TRBJ2-1, with 12 positions matching TRBD2. V was clipped by 4 bases and J by 4 bases; unmatched bases: 6. This CDR3 spans 16 amino acids. Germline values: CDR1 SGDLS, CDR2 YYNGEE. CDR3 nucleotide sequence: TGTGCCAGCAGCCATCTCGGGACTAGCGGGTACAATGAGCAGTTCTTC. Amino acids: CASSHLGTSGYNEQFF.

The chain uses TRBV28 and TRBJ2-6; 7 nucleotides match TRBD2. Per germline, CDR1 MDHEN and CDR2 SYDVKM. V lost 5 bases and J lost 9; bases outside the gene matches: 16. This CDR3 has 17 amino acids. CDR3 bases: TGTGCCAGCAGTCCCATTTGGGACGGGGGGTTCTACAACGTCCTGACTTTC. Amino acids: CASSPIWDGGFYNVLTF. The variable domain in full, completed from reference TRBV28 and TRBJ2-6, reads DVKVTQSSRYLVKRTGEKVFLECVQDMDHENMFWYRQDPGLGLRLIYFSYDVKMKEKGDIPEGYSVSREKKERFSLILESASTNQTSMYLCASSPIWDGGFYNVLTFGAGSRLTVL.

The chain has TRBV27 and TRBJ2-7; TRBD1 agrees at 10 bases. This CDR3 is built from 14 residues. With V trimmed by 6 bases and J by 4 bases, 6 bases remained unmatched. Germline V gene data show CDR1 as MNHEY and CDR2 as SMNVEV (reference sequence). CDR3 nucleotide sequence: TGTGCCAGCAGAATGACAGGGGGCGCATACGAGCAGTACTTC. This translates into CASRMTGGAYEQYF.

This clone was detected a few times. This rearrangement joins TRBV10-3 to TRBJ1-5, with D tentatively TRBD1 (5 bases). This CDR3 contains 15 residues. CDR1 and CDR2 from the germline V gene are ENHRY and SYGVKD. V was trimmed by 4 bases and J by 0 bases, leaving 10 bases between them. Written as DNA, the CDR3 is TGTGCCATCAGTGGAGACAGAACTAGCAATCAGCCCCAGCATTTT. It is translated as CAISGDRTSNQPQHF.

This sequence joins TRBV7-6 and TRBJ2-2; D might be TRBD2 (6 bases). Germline V lookup: CDR1 SGHVS, CDR2 FNYEAQ. V was cut by 1 base and J by 7 bases, with 13 bases left in between. The CDR3 is made up of 15 amino acids. The chain's CDR3 is CASSLGGVLYGELFF. The CDR3 coding sequence is TGTGCCAGCAGCTTAGGGGGGGTACTCTACGGGGAGCTGTTTTTT.